This T cell receptor (beta chain) was captured by sequencing in a study of T cells in Graves' hyperthyroidism and ophthalmopathy. Study as a whole: Any treatment followed the collection of peripheral blood at initial diagnosis.

In this sample, this clonotype turned up many times. As yet, its antigen is unknown. What was amplified from RNA transcripts were TCR beta CDR3 regions. In the first-round RT-PCR of the TCR CDR3, the HTBI primer set was used. TCRdb called the multiplex PCR reads again in MiXCR, with one record for every CDR3 protein. The table lists about 610,000 distinct CDR3 sequences, about 15% of them singletons, with about 4.5% in the top ten. General study findings and limits: Among clonotypes expanded in thyroid above 0.001, most were also found in blood. Ophthalmopathy onset followed model prediction by a median around six months.

Germline-derived CDR1 and CDR2 are MNHEY and SVGAGI. The CDR3 contains 13 residues. The V gene end was trimmed by 6 bases and the J gene end by 7 bases; junction bases not matched to a gene: 9. This chain connects TRBV6-5 to TRBJ2-7; TRBD2 matches at 7 bases. What was sequenced was blood. This sequence originates from a middle-aged woman with Graves' ophthalmopathy. CDR3 amino acids: CASRGGSEREQYF. In DNA, the CDR3 is TGTGCCAGCAGGGGCGGGAGCGAGCGAGAGCAGTACTTC.